This note documents a single T cell receptor beta chain sequence. The source of the sample is a study of blood T cell repertoires in COVID-19. Study context: Specimens from acute and convalescent COVID-19 originated in the United States, Italy and Spain. PBMCs, B-cell-depleted T cells, or T cells provided the cDNA or gDNA that made up the material.

The V gene lost 4 bases and the J gene lost 11 bases, with 8 bases spanning the gap. Germline V lookup: CDR1 SNHLY, CDR2 FYNNEI. CDR3 length: 11 amino acids. Original data processing: Using reference gene primer amplification, nucleated cell counts were estimated. Some clones are missing from TCRdb's copy, which holds only in-frame ones; the method was immunoSEQ multiplex PCR. V and J calls and clone size are copied from that table; D and trimming were computed from the DNA. This repertoire shows about 200,000 clones, about 85% found once; its top ten account for 20%. The sample taken for sequencing was peripheral blood. The clonotype was recovered from a human donor in a cohort sampled during active COVID-19. The V call is TRBV2, the J call TRBJ2-2; no reliable D call. CDR3 DNA: TGTGCCAGCAGTGCGAACATTGAGCTGTTTTTT. Its translation: CASSANIELFF.